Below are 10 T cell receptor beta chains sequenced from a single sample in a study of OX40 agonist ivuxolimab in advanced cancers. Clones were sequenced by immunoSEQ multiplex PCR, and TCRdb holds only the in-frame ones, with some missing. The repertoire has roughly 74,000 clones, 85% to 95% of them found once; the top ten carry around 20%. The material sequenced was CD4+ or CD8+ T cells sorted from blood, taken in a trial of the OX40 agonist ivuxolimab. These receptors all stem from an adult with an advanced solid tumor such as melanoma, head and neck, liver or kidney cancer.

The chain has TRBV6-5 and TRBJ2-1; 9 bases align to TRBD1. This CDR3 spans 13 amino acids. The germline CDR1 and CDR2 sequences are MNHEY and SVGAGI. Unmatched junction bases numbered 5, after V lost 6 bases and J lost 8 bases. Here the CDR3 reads CASREWDRDEQFF. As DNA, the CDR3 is TGTGCCAGCAGAGAATGGGACAGGGATGAGCAGTTCTTC.

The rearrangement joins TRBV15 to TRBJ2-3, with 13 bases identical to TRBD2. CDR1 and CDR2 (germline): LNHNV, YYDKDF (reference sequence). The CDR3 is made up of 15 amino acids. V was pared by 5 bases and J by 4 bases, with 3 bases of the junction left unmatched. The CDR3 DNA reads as TGTGCCACCAGCCGGACTAGCGGGGGATCAGATACGCAGTATTTT. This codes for CATSRTSGGSDTQYF.

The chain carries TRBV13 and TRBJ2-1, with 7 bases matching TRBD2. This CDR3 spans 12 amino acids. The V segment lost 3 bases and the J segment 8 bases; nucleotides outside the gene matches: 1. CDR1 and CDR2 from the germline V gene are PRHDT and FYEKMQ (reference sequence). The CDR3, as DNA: TGTGCCAGCAGCTTTGGGGGGGATGAGCAGTTCTTC. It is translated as CASSFGGDEQFF.

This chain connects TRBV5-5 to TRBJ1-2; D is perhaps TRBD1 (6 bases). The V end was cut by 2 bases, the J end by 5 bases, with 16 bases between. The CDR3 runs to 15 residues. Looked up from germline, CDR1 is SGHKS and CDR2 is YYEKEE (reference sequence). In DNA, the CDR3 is TGTGCCAGCAGCTTTCGCCTGGGGACACAGTATGGCTACACCTTC. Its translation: CASSFRLGTQYGYTF.

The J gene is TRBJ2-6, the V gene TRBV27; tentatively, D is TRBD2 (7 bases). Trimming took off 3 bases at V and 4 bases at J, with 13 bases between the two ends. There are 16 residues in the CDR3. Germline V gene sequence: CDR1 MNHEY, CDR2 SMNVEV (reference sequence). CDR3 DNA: TGTGCCAGCAGTTTCCTCGGGGGGCCAGGGGCCAACGTCCTGACTTTC. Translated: CASSFLGGPGANVLTF.

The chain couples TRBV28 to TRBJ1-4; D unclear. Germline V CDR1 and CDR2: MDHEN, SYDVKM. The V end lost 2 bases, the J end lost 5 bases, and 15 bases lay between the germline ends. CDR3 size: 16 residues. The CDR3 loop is CASSLGLQSVNEKLFF. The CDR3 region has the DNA TGTGCCAGCAGTTTAGGGCTCCAATCCGTAAATGAAAAACTGTTTTTT.

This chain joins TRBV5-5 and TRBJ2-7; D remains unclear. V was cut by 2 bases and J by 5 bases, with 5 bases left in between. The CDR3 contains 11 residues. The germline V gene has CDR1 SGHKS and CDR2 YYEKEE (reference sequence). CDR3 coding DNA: TGTGCCAGCAGCTTCCGTAACGAGCAGTACTTC. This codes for CASSFRNEQYF.

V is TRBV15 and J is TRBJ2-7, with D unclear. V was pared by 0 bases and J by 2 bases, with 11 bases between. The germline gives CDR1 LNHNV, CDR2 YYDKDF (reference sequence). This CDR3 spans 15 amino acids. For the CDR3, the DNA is TGTGCCACCAGCAGAGATTGGAACAGCGCCTACGAGCAGTACTTC. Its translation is CATSRDWNSAYEQYF.

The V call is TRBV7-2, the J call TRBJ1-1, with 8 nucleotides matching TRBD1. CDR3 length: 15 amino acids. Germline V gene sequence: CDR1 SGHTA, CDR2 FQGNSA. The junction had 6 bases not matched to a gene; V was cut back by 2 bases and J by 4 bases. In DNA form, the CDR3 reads TGTGCCAGCAGCTTACAGGGGGCGCTGAGCACTGAAGCTTTCTTT. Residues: CASSLQGALSTEAFF.

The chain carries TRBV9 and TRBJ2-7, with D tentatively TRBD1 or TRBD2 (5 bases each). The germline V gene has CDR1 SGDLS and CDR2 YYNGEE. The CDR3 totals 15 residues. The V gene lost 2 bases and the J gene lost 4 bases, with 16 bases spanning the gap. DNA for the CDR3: TGTGCCAGCAGCGTTTACCGGGACGTTGGATACGAGCAGTACTTC. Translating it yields CASSVYRDVGYEQYF.